One sample yielded the 16 T cell receptor beta chains listed below, sequenced in a study of blood T cell repertoires in COVID-19. The assay was immunoSEQ multiplex PCR, and TCRdb's table has in-frame clones only and misses some. The table shows about 120,000 clones, with around 80% occurring only once. The sample was peripheral blood. All receptors come from a woman older than 75 with acute or convalescent COVID-19.

J is TRBJ1-6 and V is TRBV5-1, with unresolved D. Germline V lookup: CDR1 SGHRS, CDR2 YFSETQ. The CDR3 consists of 13 residues. The ends were cut back, 0 bases at V and 9 bases at J, with 7 bases in the middle. The CDR3, as DNA: TGCGCCAGCAGCTTGGATCCGAGTTCACCCCTCCACTTT. Protein sequence: CASSLDPSSPLHF. Based on the CDR3 plus reference TRBV5-1 and TRBJ1-6, the full variable domain is KAGVTQTPRYLIKTRGQQVTLSCSPISGHRSVSWYQQTPGQGLQFLFEYFSETQRNKGNFPGRFSGRQFSNSRSEMNVSTLELGDSALYLCASSLDPSSPLHFGNGTRLTVT.

About this clone itself: At one end the junction does not follow the germline gene, possibly because of a read error. The rearrangement uses TRBV6-2 or TRBV6-3 and TRBJ2-7; 9 bases fit TRBD2. The CDR3 totals 17 residues. Germline loops: CDR1 MNHEY, CDR2 SVGEGT. CDR3 region: CASTYRPGLALRSEQYF. CDR3 bases: TGTGCCAGCACTTACCGCCCGGGACTAGCACTGCGCTCCGAGCAGTACTTC.

This clone was observed once. The chain carries TRBV5-4 and TRBJ2-3; D remains unclear. V was shortened by 2 bases and J by 10 bases, with 11 bases between the two germline ends. This CDR3 is 12 amino acids long. Looked up from germline, CDR1 is SGHNT and CDR2 is YYREEE (reference sequence). CDR3 nucleotides: TGTGCCAGCAGCTTCCAGGTCGAATCGCAGTATTTT. It encodes CASSFQVESQYF. Using reference TRBV5-4 and TRBJ2-3 for the parts outside the CDR3, the full variable domain is ETGVTQSPTHLIKTRGQQVTLRCSSQSGHNTVSWYQQALGQGPQFIFQYYREEENGRGNFPPRFSGLQFPNYSSELNVNALELDDSALYLCASSFQVESQYFGPGTRLTVL.

The chain employs TRBV27 and TRBJ1-1; tentatively, D is TRBD1 (6 bases). This CDR3 is 14 amino acids long. With 5 bases removed from V and 3 bases from J, the gap between germline ends came to 13 bases. Germline V gene data show CDR1 as MNHEY and CDR2 as SMNVEV (reference sequence). The CDR3 here is CASSPRGFYTEAFF. CDR3 nucleotides: TGTGCCAGCAGTCCCAGGGGATTTTACACTGAAGCTTTCTTT.

The chain is built from TRBV6-2 or TRBV6-3 and TRBJ2-2; D unresolved. This CDR3 spans 15 amino acids. CDR1 and CDR2 from the germline V gene are MNHEY and SVGEGT. V was clipped by 5 bases and J by 5 bases, with 15 bases between them. CDR3 nucleotide sequence: TGTGCCAGCAGTGTGGTTGCCCCTACGACCGGGGAGCTGTTTTTT. Protein sequence: CASSVVAPTTGELFF.

This chain joins TRBV28 and TRBJ1-5, with 7 bases fitting TRBD1. The CDR3 sequence is 14 residues long. Germline V gives CDR1 MDHEN, CDR2 SYDVKM. The J segment lost 4 bases and the V segment lost 5 bases, leaving 5 bases of the junction unmatched. In nucleotides, the CDR3 is TGTGCCAGCAGTCACGGACAGGCAAATCAGCCCCAGCATTTT. Translation gives CASSHGQANQPQHF.

This clone has just a few counts. The chain has TRBV6-5 and TRBJ1-5; 7 nucleotides match TRBD1. There are 14 residues in the CDR3. V lost 5 bases and J lost 7; bases outside the gene matches: 8. Germline-derived CDR1 and CDR2 are MNHEY and SVGAGI. In nucleotides, the CDR3 is TGTGCCAGCAGTAAGGGACAGAAAAACCAGCCCCAGCATTTT. Protein product: CASSKGQKNQPQHF.

The chain combines TRBV2 with TRBJ1-2, with 8 positions matching TRBD1. The CDR3 is 12 residues long. Germline CDR1 reads SNHLY; CDR2 reads FYNNEI. The V segment lost 4 bases and the J segment 8 bases; nucleotides outside the gene matches: 3. CDR3: CASSAAGGGYTF. DNA for the CDR3: TGTGCCAGCAGTGCGGCAGGGGGCGGCTACACCTTC.

V gene TRBV4-2 combines with J gene TRBJ1-5; 7 bases map to TRBD1. The CDR3 covers 15 residues. Germline loops: CDR1 LGHNA, CDR2 YNFKEQ. With V trimmed by 0 bases and J by 6 bases, 5 bases remained unmatched. CDR3 in DNA: TGTGCCAGCAGCCAAGAGAGGAGGGGGCCTCAGCCCCAGCATTTT. Its translation is CASSQERRGPQPQHF.

This clone was detected once. CDR3 sequence (DNA): TGTGCCAGCAGTTACGGAACCTCGACAGGCCACAATGAGCAGTTCTTC. Translating gives CASSYGTSTGHNEQFF. The genes are TRBV6-2 or TRBV6-3 and TRBJ2-1, with D tentatively TRBD1 (6 bases). Trimming removed 2 bases from V and 5 bases from J, with 16 bases in between. The CDR3 runs 16 residues. Germline-derived CDR1 and CDR2 are MNHEY and SVGEGT.

The gene calls are TRBV7-8 and TRBJ1-5; maybe TRBD1 (5 bases). CDR3 length: 16 amino acids. Germline V CDR1 and CDR2: SGHVS, FQNEAQ. V was pared by 5 bases and J by 6 bases, with 20 bases between. This CDR3 is CASSPPAGGVVQPQHF. CDR3 bases: TGTGCCAGCAGCCCACCGGCCGGAGGGGTTGTTCAGCCCCAGCATTTT.

The chain combines TRBV18 with TRBJ2-5; TRBD2 matches 8 bases. V trimming: 4 bases; J trimming: 1 base; junction bases outside the gene matches: 5. Per germline, CDR1 KGHSH and CDR2 LQKENI. The CDR3 contains 15 residues. CDR3 DNA sequence: TGTGCCAGCTCACGCGGGACTAGGGGCCAAGAGACCCAGTACTTC. Translated: CASSRGTRGQETQYF.

The chain joins TRBV30 to TRBJ2-7; no firm D call. Trimming stripped 0 bases from V and 3 bases from J, with 6 bases between. The CDR3 loop spans 12 amino acids. Germline V gene lookup returns CDR1 GTSNPN and CDR2 SVGIG (reference sequence). The CDR3 sequence is CAWSVQHYEQYF. The CDR3 nucleotides are TGTGCCTGGAGTGTACAGCACTACGAGCAGTACTTC.

The count of this clone is one. The J gene is TRBJ1-1, the V gene TRBV9, with unresolved D. Looked up from germline, CDR1 is SGDLS and CDR2 is YYNGEE. V lost 3 bases and J lost 2, with 11 bases in between. This CDR3 spans 14 amino acids. The CDR3 loop is CASSAGYTNTEAFF. The CDR3 DNA reads as TGTGCCAGCAGCGCGGGGTATACAAACACTGAAGCTTTCTTT.

The V call is TRBV19, the J call TRBJ1-1; D remains unclear. Germline V gene lookup returns CDR1 LNHDA and CDR2 SQIVND (reference sequence). The CDR3 is made up of 15 amino acids. Trimming removed 1 base at V and 1 base at J, with 10 bases between. The CDR3 protein is CASSIGEVGNTEAFF. CDR3 bases: TGTGCCAGTAGTATAGGTGAGGTTGGGAACACTGAAGCTTTCTTT.

In its sample, this clone was seen once. V and J are TRBV29-1 and TRBJ2-1; 9 nucleotides line up with TRBD2. Germline V lookup: CDR1 SQVTM, CDR2 ANQGSEA. V was pared by 5 bases and J by 4 bases, with 0 bases of the junction left unmatched. The CDR3 runs 12 residues. This CDR3 is CSVTSGYNEQFF. CDR3 DNA sequence: TGCAGCGTTACTAGCGGGTACAATGAGCAGTTCTTC.